This TCR beta chain was recorded in a study of T cells in localized non-small cell lung cancer. Profiled with immunoSEQ multiplex PCR; TCRdb holds only in-frame clones, not every one. Seen here are approximately 150,000 clones, roughly 90% observed once, and the top ten hold around 1.7%. Overall study findings and caveats: Uninvolved adjacent lung had more T cell clonality than any other tissue, topping tumor. Patients showing higher blood T cell density tended to see longer overall survival. Out of the top 100 tumor clones, a median around 60 were seen in adjacent lung. Because researchers sequenced only one region of the tumor, heterogeneity is still possible.

Worth noting for this clone: Its antigen is unidentified.

This CDR3 comprises 13 residues. Trimming cost V 2 bases and J 2 bases, with 10 bases left between them. The germline V gene encodes CDR1 GTSNPN and CDR2 SVGIG (reference sequence). The chain links TRBV30 to TRBJ2-7; D remains ambiguous. The sequenced sample was peripheral blood, obtained before any cancer treatment. This TCR derives from a female donor of 60 years or more with stage I lung adenocarcinoma. Written as DNA, the CDR3 is TGTGCCTGGAGTTCTGCCTCACCCTACGAGCAGTACTTC. Its translation: CAWSSASPYEQYF.